What follows are 10 T cell receptor beta chains derived from one specimen sequenced in a study of CD8+CD57+ T cells in acquired aplastic anemia (dated by TCRdb to 2016 to 2019). Sequenced on an Illumina HiSeq 2000. TCR beta VDJ combination and CDR3 sequence profiling used genomic DNA as the template. The raw public reads went through TCRdb reprocessing: fastp at Q25, MiXCR clone calling, in-frame beta chains kept. Rows merge per CDR3 protein into single entries with the most common DNA and genes. For this sample the table gives 350,000 to 450,000 distinct CDR3 sequences, of which 65% to 80% were detected only once. Around 4% of the sample goes to the ten largest clones. Sequencing was done on a sample of sorted CD4+, CD8+, or CD8+CD57+ T cells (not recorded which) from PBMCs. The source is a human donor in good health, serving as a control.

A few counts support this clonotype. The chain recombines TRBV2 with TRBJ1-6; D unclear. The CDR3 extends over 13 amino acids. V was shortened by 10 bases and J by 10 bases, with 17 bases between the two germline ends. The germline V gene has CDR1 SNHLY and CDR2 FYNNEI. This chain's CDR3 is CATQEVSGSPLHF. In DNA, the CDR3 is TGTGCCACCCAAGAGGTTTCGGGATCACCCCTCCACTTT.

The chain combines TRBV10-3 with TRBJ1-2; D may be TRBD1 (5 bases). Between the trimmed V and J ends, which lost 8 bases and 6 bases, there was a span of 19 bases. This CDR3 is 14 amino acids long. Germline V gene sequence: CDR1 ENHRY, CDR2 SYGVKD. CDR3 sequence: CAISVREGPDGYTF. The DNA for the CDR3 is TGTGCCATCTCTGTTAGAGAGGGACCCGATGGCTACACCTTC.

This clonotype was seen many times. The chain combines TRBV7-9 with TRBJ1-1; D may be TRBD1 (5 bases). Germline V lookup: CDR1 SEHNR, CDR2 FQNEAQ (reference sequence). The CDR3 sequence is 14 residues long. V gave up 2 bases and J gave up 5 bases, with 12 bases separating them. The DNA for the CDR3 is TGTGCCAGCAGCTTAACCGGGGGTGAAACTGAAGCTTTCTTT. This codes for CASSLTGGETEAFF.

V gene TRBV25-1 combines with J gene TRBJ2-7; D possibly corresponds to TRBD1 (6 bases). CDR1 and CDR2 from the germline V gene are MGHDK and SYGVNS. There are 12 residues in the CDR3. CDR3 in DNA: TGTGCTAGAGCTAACAGGGCCTACGAGCAGTACTTC. Its protein product is CARANRAYEQYF.

The chain carries TRBV5-6 and TRBJ2-7; TRBD2 is a possible D gene (6 bases). The CDR3 is 14 amino acids. Trimming removed 4 bases from V and 2 bases from J, with 13 bases in between. Germline V gene data show CDR1 as SGHDT and CDR2 as YYEEEE. In nucleotides, the CDR3 is TGTGCCAGCAGCCAAGATCTAGCGCCCTACGAGCAGTACTTC. The encoded protein is CASSQDLAPYEQYF.

This chain connects TRBV7-2 to TRBJ2-3; D is unclear. Germline V gene lookup returns CDR1 SGHTA and CDR2 FQGNSA. This CDR3 region has 15 residues. V was pared by 1 base and J by 3 bases, with 11 bases between. CDR3: CASSLEAAMTDTQYF. CDR3 nucleotides: TGTGCCAGCAGCTTAGAGGCTGCAATGACAGATACGCAGTATTTT.

The rearrangement links TRBV29-1 to TRBJ2-7; 9 bases match TRBD1. In germline, CDR1 is SQVTM, CDR2 ANQGSEA. The CDR3 runs to 11 residues. Germline trimming cut 8 bases from V and 6 bases from J; bases unmatched to any gene: 5. The CDR3 DNA sequence: TGCAGCATTCAGACAGGGGGCGAGCAGTACTTC. Protein: CSIQTGGEQYF.

The CDR3 protein is CSASRTSKETQYF. As DNA, the CDR3 is TGCAGTGCCTCTCGGACGTCTAAAGAGACCCAGTACTTC. The chain is built from TRBV20-1 and TRBJ2-5; D unresolved. Germline-derived CDR1 and CDR2 are DFQATT and SNEGSKA (reference sequence). The CDR3 has 13 residues. V was trimmed by 6 bases and J by 3 bases, leaving 14 bases between them.

Written as DNA, the CDR3 is TGTGCCAGCTCACCACGGGCTGAGGTTAACTATGGCTACACCTTC. This encodes CASSPRAEVNYGYTF. This chain links TRBV18 with TRBJ1-2; no firm D call. Germline V gives CDR1 KGHSH, CDR2 LQKENI. Trimming removed 1 base at V and 1 base at J, with 10 bases between. CDR3 size: 15 residues.

J is TRBJ1-6 and V is TRBV7-8; D is unresolved. The J call may be faulty, since TRBJ1-2 better matches the DNA end. Germline CDR1 SGHVS, CDR2 FQNEAQ. The CDR3 is 13 residues long. In DNA, the CDR3 is TGTGCCAGCAGCTTGGGAGCGGCGGGCGGCTACACCTTC. This encodes CASSLGAAGGYTF.